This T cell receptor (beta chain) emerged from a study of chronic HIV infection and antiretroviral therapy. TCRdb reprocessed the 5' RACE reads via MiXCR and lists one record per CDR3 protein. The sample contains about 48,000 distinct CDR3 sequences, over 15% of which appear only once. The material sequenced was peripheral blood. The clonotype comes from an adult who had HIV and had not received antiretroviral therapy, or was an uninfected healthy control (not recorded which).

CDR3 nucleotides: TGTGCCAGCAGCCGACTAGCGGGAATGCCCGGGGAGCTGTTTTTT. This gives the protein CASSRLAGMPGELFF. This chain links TRBV7-9 with TRBJ2-2; 11 bases are a match to TRBD2. The germline V gene has CDR1 SEHNR and CDR2 FQNEAQ (reference sequence). The V and J ends lost 5 bases and 6 bases, in that order; junction bases with no gene match: 5. This CDR3 is 15 amino acids long.